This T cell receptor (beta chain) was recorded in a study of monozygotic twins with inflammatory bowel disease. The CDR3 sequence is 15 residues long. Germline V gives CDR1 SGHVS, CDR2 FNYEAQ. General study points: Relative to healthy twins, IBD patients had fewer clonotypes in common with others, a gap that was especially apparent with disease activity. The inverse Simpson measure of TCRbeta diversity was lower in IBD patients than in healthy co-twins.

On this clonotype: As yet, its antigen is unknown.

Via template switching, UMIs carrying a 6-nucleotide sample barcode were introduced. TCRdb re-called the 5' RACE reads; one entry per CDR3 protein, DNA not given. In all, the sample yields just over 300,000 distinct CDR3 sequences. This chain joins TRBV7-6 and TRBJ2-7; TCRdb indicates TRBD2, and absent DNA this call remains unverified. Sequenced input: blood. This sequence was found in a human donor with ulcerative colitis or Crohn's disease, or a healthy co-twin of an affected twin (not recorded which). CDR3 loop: CASSLEAGPGHEQYF.